This TCR beta chain stems from a study of control samples from healthy donors and cancer patients. The length of the CDR3 is 13 residues. Germline V lookup: CDR1 SGHAT, CDR2 FQNNGV. With V trimmed by 4 bases and J by 8 bases, 7 bases remained unmatched. The repertoire was sequenced with immunoSEQ multiplex PCR; TCRdb's copy has only in-frame clones and lacks some. The sample yields some 40,000 clones, approximately 94% seen once. The sequence was collected from a man between 60 and 75 years old in good health. The rearrangement links TRBV11-2 to TRBJ1-2; TRBD1 matches 7 bases. The sample comprised blood. CDR3 sequence (DNA): TGTGCCAGCAGCTGGGGACTCAGGGGGGGCTACACCTTC. Its protein product is CASSWGLRGGYTF. Complete variable domain (other parts from reference TRBV11-2 and TRBJ1-2): EAGVAQSPRYKIIEKRQSVAFWCNPISGHATLYWYQQILGQGPKLLIQFQNNGVVDDSQLPKDRFSAERLKGVDSTLKIQPAKLEDSAVYLCASSWGLRGGYTFGSGTRLTVV.